These 10 T cell receptor beta chains were all obtained from the same sample, sequenced in a study of blood T cell repertoires in COVID-19. The data were produced by immunoSEQ multiplex PCR, yet TCRdb's version contains in-frame clones alone and is incomplete. The sample includes roughly 190,000 clones, around four fifths of them seen just once. Sequenced: peripheral blood. The receptors shown here come from a man aged 30 to 39 with active or convalescent COVID-19.

The gene calls are TRBV30 and TRBJ1-1, with a possible D match to TRBD1 (5 bases). This CDR3 contains 13 residues. Germline V gene sequence: CDR1 GTSNPN, CDR2 SVGIG (reference sequence). The V end lost 4 bases, the J end lost 1 base, and 10 bases lay between the germline ends. The CDR3 loop is CAWTRQSNTEAFF. CDR3 bases: TGTGCCTGGACTCGACAGTCGAACACTGAAGCTTTCTTT. Variable domain in full (rest from reference TRBV30 and TRBJ1-1): SQTIHQWPATLVQPVGSPLSLECTVEGTSNPNLYWYRQAAGRGLQLLFYSVGIGQISSEVPQNLSASRPQDRQFILSSKKLLLSDSGFYLCAWTRQSNTEAFFGQGTRLTVV.

The rearrangement uses TRBV27 and TRBJ1-6; D remains unclear. The CDR3 spans 13 residues. The V end was cut by 4 bases, the J end by 10 bases, with 11 bases between. Per the germline V gene, CDR1 is MNHEY and CDR2 is SMNVEV (reference sequence). DNA of the CDR3: TGTGCCAGCAGTTCCACGGGTCGATCACCCCTCCACTTT. Translating it yields CASSSTGRSPLHF.

The chain links TRBV7-9 to TRBJ1-2, with D unresolved. V was pared by 1 base and J by 1 base, with 7 bases between. The germline V gene has CDR1 SEHNR and CDR2 FQNEAQ (reference sequence). The CDR3 contains 14 residues. The DNA for the CDR3 is TGTGCCAGCAGCTTAGTAGGACTTAACTATGGCTACACCTTC. This gives the protein CASSLVGLNYGYTF.

This clone was seen a single time. J is TRBJ2-5 and V is TRBV27; D is unclear. Per germline, CDR1 MNHEY and CDR2 SMNVEV (reference sequence). V was shortened by 8 bases and J by 4 bases, with 20 bases between the two germline ends. The CDR3 runs 15 residues. CDR3 residues: CASPFLVTSVETQYF. CDR3 sequence (DNA): TGTGCCAGCCCTTTCTTAGTCACGAGCGTAGAGACCCAGTACTTC.

Notes on this clone: One end of the junction does not line up with germline, which may come from a read error. This chain joins TRBV11-2 and TRBJ2-2, with 10 bases identical to TRBD1. Germline loops: CDR1 SGHAT, CDR2 FQNNGV. The CDR3 has 15 amino acids. The CDR3 here is CASSTRTGGAGELFF. In DNA, the CDR3 is TGTGCCAGCAGCACCCGGACAGGGGGTGCCGGAGAGCTGTTTTTT.

The chain recombines TRBV18 with TRBJ2-1; 7 bases map to TRBD1. This CDR3 has 16 residues. Germline CDR1 and CDR2: KGHSH and LQKENI. The V gene end was trimmed by 0 bases and the J gene end by 3 bases; junction bases not matched to a gene: 5. The CDR3 DNA follows: TGTGCCAGCTCACCACCTCCGGGACAGATCTACAATGAGCAGTTCTTC. Amino acids: CASSPPPGQIYNEQFF.

J is TRBJ2-3 and V is TRBV4-3; D ambiguous. CDR1 is LGHNA, CDR2 YSLEER, per germline. The V end was cut by 0 bases, the J end by 7 bases, with 17 bases between. The CDR3 is made up of 16 amino acids. CDR3 loop: CASSQDLRGVAHTQYF. The CDR3 coding sequence is TGCGCCAGCAGCCAAGATCTGAGAGGCGTGGCTCATACGCAGTATTTT.

The genes are TRBV6-5 and TRBJ2-7; D not certain. Germline V gene data show CDR1 as MNHEY and CDR2 as SVGAGI. Trimming left V 0 bases short and J 0 bases short, with 9 bases between. CDR3 length equals 15 residues. CDR3 nucleotide sequence: TGTGCCAGCAGTTACTCTCGCGCGAGCTCCTACGAGCAGTACTTC. Translation: CASSYSRASSYEQYF.

This clone was detected once. V usage is TRBV21-1 and J usage is TRBJ1-6; TRBD1, the D gene given by the table, was not confirmed from the DNA. TRBV21-1 is designated a pseudogene. This CDR3 is 17 amino acids long. CDR3 DNA: TGTGCCAGCAGCAAAGCGCTTTCGAAACAGGGGGTGACTTCCCTCCACTTT. Protein product: CASSKALSKQGVTSLHF.

This rearrangement joins TRBV7-9 to TRBJ1-1; D perhaps matches TRBD1 (6 bases). The V gene's germline CDR1 is SEHNR and CDR2 FQNEAQ (reference sequence). V lost 5 bases and J lost 1, with 11 bases in between. This CDR3 comprises 14 residues. The CDR3, as DNA: TGTGCCAGCAGCCCCCAACAGGGGAACACTGAAGCTTTCTTT. It codes for CASSPQQGNTEAFF. The whole variable domain, remainder taken from reference TRBV7-9 and TRBJ1-1, is DTGVSQNPRHKITKRGQNVTFRCDPISEHNRLYWYRQTLGQGPEFLTYFQNEAQLEKSRLLSDRFSAERPKGSFSTLEIQRTEQGDSAMYLCASSPQQGNTEAFFGQGTRLTVV.